The 9 T cell receptor beta chains below were found in one sample sequenced in a study of T cell responses to AZD1222 COVID-19 vaccine. The method was immunoSEQ multiplex PCR; TCRdb's version includes in-frame clones alone and lacks a portion of them. The sample lists over 150,000 clones; over 75% were seen once. The source material was peripheral blood, sampled 28 days after the second AZD1222 dose. The receptors come from an adult who received the AZD1222 COVID-19 vaccine.

This clone has just one count. The chain is built from TRBV15 and TRBJ2-7, with 8 nucleotides matching TRBD2. Germline trimming cut 8 bases from V and 0 bases from J; bases unmatched to any gene: 9. CDR3 size: 15 residues. CDR1 is LNHNV and CDR2 is YYDKDF in the germline V gene (reference sequence). The chain's CDR3 is CATRARGGSSYEQYF. For the CDR3, the DNA is TGTGCCACCCGCGCTCGGGGGGGGAGCTCCTACGAGCAGTACTTC.

The chain employs TRBV9 and TRBJ1-2; TRBD1 aligns across 7 bases. V was clipped by 4 bases and J by 2 bases; unmatched bases: 11. The CDR3 spans 16 residues. CDR1 and CDR2 from the germline V gene are SGDLS and YYNGEE. The CDR3 sequence is CASSTSEGTENYGYTF. As DNA, the CDR3 is TGTGCCAGCAGCACCTCCGAAGGGACAGAGAACTATGGCTACACCTTC.

The chain uses TRBV27 and TRBJ1-2, with a possible D match to TRBD1 (5 bases). In germline, CDR1 is MNHEY, CDR2 SMNVEV (reference sequence). The CDR3 spans 13 residues. Trimming cost V 0 bases and J 8 bases, with 10 bases left between them. The CDR3: CASSLSIGDGYTF. CDR3 coding DNA: TGTGCCAGCAGTTTATCGATCGGGGACGGCTACACCTTC.

This clone was detected only once. Here the CDR3 DNA reads TGTGCCAGCAGCTCGCCTTATCAGCCCCAGCATTTT. Protein product: CASSSPYQPQHF. This rearrangement joins TRBV7-2 to TRBJ1-5; no firm D call. The germline gives CDR1 SGHTA, CDR2 FQGNSA. This CDR3 is 12 amino acids long. Deletions cut 4 bases from V and 5 bases from J, with 6 bases between.

The rearrangement uses TRBV11-2 and TRBJ1-1; 7 nucleotides line up with TRBD1. There are 14 residues in the CDR3. Germline CDR1 is SGHAT and CDR2 is FQNNGV. V gave up 3 bases and J gave up 5 bases; unmatched junction bases: 6. CDR3 nucleotide sequence: TGTGCCAGCAGCTTGCAGGGGGGACGGACTGAAGCTTTCTTT. Translated: CASSLQGGRTEAFF.

This chain joins TRBV11-2 and TRBJ1-1; no definite D call. Germline CDR1 reads SGHAT; CDR2 reads FQNNGV. The CDR3 spans 12 residues. Trimming removed 4 bases from V and 1 base from J, with 4 bases in between. As DNA, the CDR3 is TGTGCCAGCAGCTCCCAGAACACTGAAGCTTTCTTT. Its translation is CASSSQNTEAFF.

This clone has more than one count but fewer than ten. V gene TRBV7-2 combines with J gene TRBJ1-2; weak D call: TRBD1 (6 bases). The CDR3 is made up of 16 amino acids. Germline loops: CDR1 SGHTA, CDR2 FQGNSA. V was clipped by 5 bases and J by 0 bases, with 16 bases between them. CDR3 sequence reads: CASSGHQGTTNYGYTF. The CDR3 DNA reads as TGTGCCAGCAGCGGACATCAGGGGACGACTAACTATGGCTACACCTTC.

The chain links TRBV6-6 to TRBJ1-2; D is undetermined. The CDR3 runs 13 residues. Trimming stripped 2 bases from V and 4 bases from J, with 8 bases between. Germline assignment: CDR1 MNHNY and CDR2 SVGAGI (reference sequence). The CDR3 spells CASSYHEGYGYTF. The CDR3 DNA sequence: TGTGCCAGCAGTTACCACGAGGGCTATGGCTACACCTTC.

This chain joins TRBV5-4 and TRBJ2-1; D call uncertain. V lost 1 base to trimming and J lost 7 bases, with 9 bases between them. Germline CDR1 reads SGHNT; CDR2 reads YYREEE (reference sequence). The CDR3 contains 13 residues. Written as DNA, the CDR3 is TGTGCCAGCAGCTTGACAGAAATAAATGAGCAGTTCTTC. It translates to CASSLTEINEQFF. Complete variable domain (other parts from reference TRBV5-4 and TRBJ2-1): ETGVTQSPTHLIKTRGQQVTLRCSSQSGHNTVSWYQQALGQGPQFIFQYYREEENGRGNFPPRFSGLQFPNYSSELNVNALELDDSALYLCASSLTEINEQFFGPGTRLTVL.